This T cell receptor beta chain was captured by sequencing in a study of cytomegalovirus exposure and HLA in healthy donors. Study-wide results and limits: Being productive about 90% or about 30% of the time was typical of most TCR beta V segments in an earlier analysis. According to a later analysis, donors in an Asian-associated ancestry cluster reportedly had fewer N-insertions than the roughly 640-donor mean.

Trimming stripped 7 bases from V and 6 bases from J, with 21 bases between. Germline loops: CDR1 MDHEN, CDR2 SYDVKM. There are 15 residues in the CDR3. Primers for the PCR totalled 60 Vbeta and 13 Jbeta. Method: immunoSEQ multiplex PCR; TCRdb's copy keeps in-frame clones and lacks some. The sample shows about 160,000 clones, 70% to 80% of them seen only once. As concerns this clone: Its antigen is currently unknown.

This clonotype was obtained from a man aged 40-55 years in good health and CMV-seronegative. Sequencing was done on a sample of PBMCs. This sequence joins TRBV28 and TRBJ1-2, with D possibly being TRBD1 (6 bases). The CDR3 sequence: CASNLALNRVHGYTF. DNA for the CDR3: TGTGCCAGCAACTTGGCACTTAACAGGGTACATGGCTACACCTTC.